The 13 T cell receptor beta chains presented below share a single source sample, sequenced in a study of blood T cell repertoires in COVID-19. Measured with immunoSEQ multiplex PCR; TCRdb has only the in-frame clones, and not every one. The sample holds about 480,000 clones, roughly 90% seen once. Material: PBMCs or T cells enriched from blood (not recorded which). The source of these receptors is a woman in her forties who had recovered from COVID-19.

The rearrangement links TRBV11-3 to TRBJ1-1; a weak D match, TRBD1 (5 bases). This CDR3 spans 13 amino acids. With 4 bases removed from V and 5 bases from J, the gap between germline ends came to 11 bases. CDR1 and CDR2 (germline): SGHNT, YENEEA. CDR3 protein: CASSSERGTEAFF. For the CDR3, the DNA is TGTGCCAGCAGCTCCGAACGGGGGACTGAAGCTTTCTTT.

This chain joins TRBV7-8 and TRBJ1-2; D possibly corresponds to TRBD1 (6 bases). CDR3 length: 12 residues. Germline loops: CDR1 SGHVS, CDR2 FQNEAQ. Trimming took 5 bases from V and 5 from J, leaving 9 bases between them. The CDR3 DNA follows: TGTGCCAGCAGCAGCACAGGGTATGGCTACACCTTC. Its translation: CASSSTGYGYTF.

The chain recombines TRBV10-2 with TRBJ1-5, with D perhaps matching TRBD1 (5 bases). This CDR3 contains 15 residues. Germline CDR1 reads WSHSY; CDR2 reads SAAADI. Trimming took off 0 bases at V and 2 bases at J, with 8 bases between the two ends. This CDR3 reads CASSESGRGNQPQHF. The CDR3 coding sequence is TGCGCCAGCAGTGAGTCGGGCAGGGGCAATCAGCCCCAGCATTTT.

The rearrangement links TRBV5-6 to TRBJ2-7; weak D call: TRBD2 (5 bases). The CDR3 is 13 residues long. The germline CDR1 and CDR2 sequences are SGHDT and YYEEEE. The V end lost 5 bases, the J end lost 2 bases, and 11 bases lay between the germline ends. This CDR3 reads CASSSGIAYEQYF. The CDR3 DNA reads as TGTGCCAGCAGTTCCGGGATCGCCTACGAGCAGTACTTC.

The chain is built from TRBV5-1 and TRBJ2-3; no firm D call. The CDR3 runs to 15 residues. Trimming took 4 bases from V and 0 from J, leaving 12 bases between them. CDR1 is SGHRS, CDR2 YFSETQ, per germline. CDR3 nucleotides: TGCGCCAGCAGCCTAGAGGATACTAGCACAGATACGCAGTATTTT. Residues: CASSLEDTSTDTQYF.

This clone occurred once. The genes are TRBV6-5 and TRBJ2-1, with D maybe TRBD2 (6 bases). The CDR3 is made up of 16 amino acids. Per the germline V gene, CDR1 is MNHEY and CDR2 is SVGAGI. V lost 0 bases and J lost 7, with 16 bases in between. Here the CDR3 DNA reads TGTGCCAGCAGTTACTCGTCGAGCGGGCCAAGGAATGAGCAGTTCTTC. It translates to CASSYSSSGPRNEQFF.

As to this clone: This sample includes further DNA sequences coding for the same CDR3. This rearrangement joins TRBV19 to TRBJ2-3, with TRBD1 matching over 9 bases. V trimming: 8 bases; J trimming: 2 bases; junction bases outside the gene matches: 2. The CDR3 totals 13 residues. Per germline, CDR1 LNHDA and CDR2 SQIVND (reference sequence). The CDR3: CASRDRATDTQYF. CDR3 sequence (DNA): TGTGCCAGTCGGGACAGGGCCACAGATACGCAGTATTTT.

This chain joins TRBV18 and TRBJ2-5; TRBD1 agrees at 7 bases. The CDR3 contains 14 residues. J lost 2 bases, V lost 1 base, and 1 base had no gene match. Per the germline V gene, CDR1 is KGHSH and CDR2 is LQKENI. The CDR3 region has the DNA TGTGCCAGCTCACCACGGGGACAGCAAGAGACCCAGTACTTC. The encoded protein is CASSPRGQQETQYF.

The chain links TRBV3-1 (or the pseudogene TRBV3-2) to TRBJ2-7; weak D call: TRBD2 (6 bases). The germline V gene has CDR1 LGHDT and CDR2 YNNKEL (reference sequence). Trimming took 4 bases from V and 5 from J, leaving 15 bases between them. The CDR3 runs 14 residues. The CDR3 loop reads CASSRGDGLDEQYF. The CDR3 bases are TGTGCCAGCAGCCGCGGGGACGGCTTGGACGAGCAGTACTTC.

Concerning this clone: Other nucleotide sequences in the sample specify the same CDR3. This chain connects TRBV7-9 to TRBJ1-5, with D uncertain. Looked up from germline, CDR1 is SEHNR and CDR2 is FQNEAQ (reference sequence). The CDR3 has 14 amino acids. Trimming cost V 4 bases and J 3 bases, with 10 bases left between them. CDR3 in amino acids: CASSSDRDNQPQHF. CDR3 coding DNA: TGTGCCAGCAGCTCTGACCGGGACAATCAGCCCCAGCATTTT.

This rearrangement joins TRBV11-2 to TRBJ1-4; 9 nucleotides align to TRBD1. Trimming removed 5 bases from V and 0 bases from J; junction bases left unmatched: 7. From germline, CDR1 is SGHAT and CDR2 FQNNGV. This CDR3 spans 17 amino acids. The CDR3 nucleotides read TGTGCCAGCAGCCCCAGGACAGGGGTGGCAACTAATGAAAAACTGTTTTTT. This gives the protein CASSPRTGVATNEKLFF.

This clone was counted a single time. J is TRBJ1-1 and V is TRBV28; D gene uncertain. Per the germline V gene, CDR1 is MDHEN and CDR2 is SYDVKM. The CDR3 contains 12 residues. V was trimmed by 5 bases and J by 0 bases, leaving 4 bases between them. CDR3 in amino acids: CASSIVNTEAFF. The CDR3 nucleotides read TGTGCCAGCAGTATAGTGAACACTGAAGCTTTCTTT. The full variable domain, rest sourced from reference TRBV28 and TRBJ1-1, is DVKVTQSSRYLVKRTGEKVFLECVQDMDHENMFWYRQDPGLGLRLIYFSYDVKMKEKGDIPEGYSVSREKKERFSLILESASTNQTSMYLCASSIVNTEAFFGQGTRLTVV.

The chain couples TRBV10-1 to TRBJ2-3; 10 nucleotides line up with TRBD2. Germline loops: CDR1 WNHNN, CDR2 SYGVQD (reference sequence). The CDR3 sequence is 15 residues long. V lost 3 bases to trimming and J lost 5 bases; unmatched junction nucleotides: 5. CDR3 protein: CASSETSGILDTQYF. CDR3 sequence (DNA): TGCGCCAGCAGTGAAACTAGCGGGATCTTAGATACGCAGTATTTT.